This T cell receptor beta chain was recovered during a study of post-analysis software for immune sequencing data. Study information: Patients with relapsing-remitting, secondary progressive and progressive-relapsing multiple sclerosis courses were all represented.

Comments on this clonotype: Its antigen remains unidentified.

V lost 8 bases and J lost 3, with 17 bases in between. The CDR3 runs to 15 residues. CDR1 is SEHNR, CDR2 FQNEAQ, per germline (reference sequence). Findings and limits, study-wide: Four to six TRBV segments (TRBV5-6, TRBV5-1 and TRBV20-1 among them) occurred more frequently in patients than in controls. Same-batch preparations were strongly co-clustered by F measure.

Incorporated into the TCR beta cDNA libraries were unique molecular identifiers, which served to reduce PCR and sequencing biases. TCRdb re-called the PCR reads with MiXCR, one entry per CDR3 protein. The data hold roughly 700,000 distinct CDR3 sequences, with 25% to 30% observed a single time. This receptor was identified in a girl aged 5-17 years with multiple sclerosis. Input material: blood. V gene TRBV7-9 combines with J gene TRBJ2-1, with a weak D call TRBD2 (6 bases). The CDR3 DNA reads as TGTGCCAGCCAGTTGGCCGGGGGAGGCTACAATGAGCAGTTCTTC. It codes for CASQLAGGGYNEQFF.